This T cell receptor beta chain came from a study of shared clonotypes between healthy human individuals. General study findings and limits: Among the subsets, naive ones generally showed larger estimated richness than memory ones.

There are 12 residues in the CDR3. The V gene lost 2 bases and the J gene lost 3 bases, with 5 bases spanning the gap. The germline gives CDR1 SGHDN, CDR2 FVKESK. Regarding this clone: The target antigen is unknown.

CD45RO-negative, CCR7-positively selected cells formed the naive CD8 fraction, excluding terminally differentiated effector memory CD45RA+ cells. Deep-level assay runs were performed. Sorted-subset replicate PCRs used approximately 190 ng of genomic DNA. This amount corresponded to about 30,000 T cell genomes. This table comes from immunoSEQ multiplex PCR, and its TCRdb copy is limited to in-frame clones, with some not included. The sample holds about 2.1 million clones, 93% seen once. The V call is TRBV14, the J call TRBJ2-7; D unresolved. The clonotype originates from a man aged 18 to 29 in good health. Some clones in this sample may be carry-over from other donors' samples. Sequenced sample: naive CD8+ T cells from PBMCs. This CDR3 reads CASSQTIYEQYF. The CDR3 DNA reads TGTGCCAGCAGCCAAACCATCTACGAGCAGTACTTC.